This record looks at one T cell receptor (delta chain) sequence and its context. This sequence is one base from a far larger clone and is likely a read error. This same CDR3 is encoded by further DNA sequences in the sample. These data are taken from a study of γδ T cells in repeated Plasmodium falciparum infection. Study overall: Malian repertoires were sampled cross-sectionally without transmission and longitudinally through febrile malaria.

Trimming took off 4 bases at V and 0 bases at J, with 27 bases between the two ends. CDR3 length: 20 amino acids. Germline V gene data show CDR1 as TSWWSYY and CDR2 as QGS. TCRdb reapplied CATT to the multiplex PCR reads. The table has about 48,000 delta-chain clones, 1.6% seen once; the top ten hold about 8.6%. Vgamma9/Vdelta2+ and Vdelta2-negative gammadelta T cells were flow-sorted from PBMC for bulk sequencing. Input material: gamma-delta T cells from blood. This TCR came from a pool of human donors (malaria-infected and uninfected, not separated). The chain is built from TRDV1 and TRDJ1; D is perhaps TRDD3 (5 bases). CDR3 coding DNA: TGTGCTCTTGGGGGCCGGGATGTCCGGGTACTAGGGATGTACACCGATAAACTCATCTTT. Protein sequence: CALGGRDVRVLGMYTDKLIF.